Listed below are T cell receptor beta chains from one sample, sequenced in a study of Ad26.COV2.S vaccination and SARS-CoV-2 variants. Using immunoSEQ multiplex PCR, the repertoire was profiled, and TCRdb retains in-frame clones only, with some absent. Here the sample spans about 480,000 clones, 70% to 90% being singletons. The sample here was peripheral blood, taken in a trial of Ad26.COV2.S vaccine versus placebo. The receptors were sampled from a person aged 18-60 years who received the Ad26.COV2.S COVID-19 vaccine or a placebo. Each CDR3 is given with its conserved first and last residue. A D gene is named only where the DNA matches it firmly. Size values are once, few and many counts, or a class for expanded clones, and some rows have none.

. . TRBJ1-5 TRBV19 CASSTPGGRGNQPQHF TGTGCCAGTAGTACCCCGGGAGGGAGAGGCAATCAGCCCCAGCATTTT
TRBD1 . TRBJ1-4 TRBV7-2 CASSTTGATLGKLFF TGTGCCAGCAGCACAACAGGGGCTACTCTGGGTAAACTGTTTTTT
. . TRBJ1-5 TRBV28 CASSPPDSANQPQHF TGTGCCAGCAGTCCACCGGACAGCGCGAATCAGCCCCAGCATTTT
. . TRBJ2-6 TRBV28 CASRDTTAGANVLTF TGTGCCAGCAGGGATACGACAGCTGGGGCCAACGTCCTGACTTTC
. . TRBJ2-2 TRBV7-2 CASSLGVGGAGELFF TGTGCCAGCAGCTTAGGCGTGGGTGGCGCCGGGGAGCTGTTTTTT
. once TRBJ1-1 TRBV14 CASSLEAILNTEAFF TGTGCCAGCAGCCTGGAAGCCATTTTGAACACTGAAGCTTTCTTT
TRBD2 . TRBJ2-7 TRBV19 CASSIGSGSEQYF TGTGCCAGTAGTATAGGTAGCGGGAGCGAGCAGTACTTC
TRBD1 . TRBJ1-3 TRBV11-2 CASSLIRGRVNTIYF TGTGCCAGCAGCTTAATAAGGGGGCGCGTAAACACCATATATTTT
TRBD2 . TRBJ2-7 TRBV7-9 CASLLGVAGEPYEQYF TGTGCCAGCTTACTTGGAGTAGCGGGAGAACCCTACGAGCAGTACTTC
. . TRBJ1-3 TRBV27 CASSLSGTVGNTIYF TGTGCCAGCAGTCTCTCCGGGACGGTGGGAAACACCATATATTTT
. . TRBJ2-2 TRBV19 CASSIGVPKTGELFF TGTGCCAGTAGTATAGGAGTACCCAAGACCGGGGAGCTGTTTTTT
TRBD2 . TRBJ2-7 TRBV27 CASSKAGFQEEQYF TGTGCCAGCAGTAAAGCGGGGTTCCAAGAGGAGCAGTACTTC
TRBD1 once TRBJ2-1 TRBV24-1 CATSDTDRGRNEQFF TGTGCCACCAGTGACACGGACAGGGGGCGGAATGAGCAGTTCTTC
TRBD1 few TRBJ2-1 TRBV28 CASSSQDRVTRTAYNEQFF TGTGCCAGCAGTTCCCAGGACAGGGTTACTCGGACTGCATACAATGAGCAGTTCTTC
. . TRBJ2-2 TRBV7-8 CASSSHRLGRTNTGELFF TGTGCCAGCAGCTCCCACCGACTCGGACGGACGAACACCGGGGAGCTGTTTTTT
. . TRBJ2-3 TRBV3-1/TRBV3-2 CASSGGWDFTDTQYF TGTGCCAGCAGCGGAGGGTGGGACTTCACAGATACGCAGTATTTT
TRBD1 . TRBJ1-5 TRBV9 CASSETGVDNQPQHF TGTGCCAGCAGCGAAACAGGGGTAGACAATCAGCCCCAGCATTTT
. . TRBJ1-2 TRBV28 CAIRPHNYGYTF TGTGCCATTCGTCCACATAACTATGGCTACACCTTC
. . TRBJ1-5 TRBV25-1 CASSEGNQPQHF TGTGCCAGCAGTGAAGGGAATCAGCCCCAGCATTTT
TRBD1 . TRBJ2-2 TRBV6-5 CASRQTGAGTGELFF TGTGCCAGCAGACAGACAGGGGCGGGCACCGGGGAGCTGTTTTTT
. once TRBJ1-2 TRBV19 CASSIGTGYGYTF TGTGCCAGTAGTATTGGGACGGGCTATGGCTACACCTTC
. . TRBJ1-4 TRBV6-5 CASCARINEKLFF TGTGCCTCCTGCGCCAGAATTAATGAAAAACTGTTTTTT
. . TRBJ2-7 TRBV7-9 CASSLAGYVYEQYF TGTGCCAGCAGCTTAGCGGGATACGTCTACGAGCAGTACTTC
. . TRBJ1-2 TRBV7-3 CASSSDGAGVPYGYTF TGTGCCAGCAGCTCTGACGGGGCAGGGGTTCCGTATGGCTACACCTTC
. . TRBJ2-7 TRBV28 CASSLSRGFLRIYEQYF TGTGCCAGCAGTTTATCTAGGGGCTTCTTGCGGATCTACGAGCAGTACTTC
TRBD2 . TRBJ2-2 TRBV5-1 CASSLRASRTSGREDTGELFF TGCGCCAGCAGCTTGAGGGCCTCCCGGACTAGCGGGAGGGAGGACACCGGGGAGCTGTTTTTT
. few TRBJ1-6 TRBV6-6 CASSAANSPLHF TGTGCCAGCAGTGCAGCGAATTCACCCCTCCACTTT
TRBD1 . TRBJ2-5 TRBV4-1 CASSRFYTGVEETQYF TGCGCCAGCAGCCGCTTCTATACAGGGGTTGAAGAGACCCAGTACTTC
. few TRBJ2-5 TRBV6-5 CASSYGLTGQETQYF TGTGCCAGCAGTTACGGTTTGACAGGCCAAGAGACCCAGTACTTC
TRBD2 . TRBJ2-5 TRBV10-3 CAIKSGTQETQYF TGTGCCATCAAGAGCGGGACCCAAGAGACCCAGTACTTC
TRBD2 few TRBJ2-7 TRBV5-1 CASSLEAGVGEQYF TGCGCCAGCAGCTTGGAGGCGGGAGTAGGGGAGCAGTACTTC
TRBD1 few TRBJ1-1 TRBV2 CASAQGNMNTEAFF TGTGCCAGCGCACAGGGGAATATGAACACTGAAGCTTTCTTT
. once TRBJ2-3 TRBV19 CATVGTDTQYF TGTGCCACCGTAGGCACAGATACGCAGTATTTT
. . TRBJ1-1 TRBV9 CASSVLSTGTEAFF TGTGCCAGCAGCGTTCTCTCCACAGGGACAGAAGCTTTCTTT
. few TRBJ2-2 TRBV5-1 CASSVETGELFF TGCGCCAGCAGCGTAGAGACCGGGGAGCTGTTTTTT
. once TRBJ1-2 TRBV19 CASSIAGGGYTF TGTGCCAGTAGTATAGCCGGGGGTGGCTACACCTTC
. . TRBJ1-1 TRBV15 CATSRESGLNTEAFF TGTGCCACCAGCAGAGAATCAGGGTTGAACACTGAAGCTTTCTTT
. . TRBJ1-3 TRBV15 CATSRDRVDGNTIYF TGTGCCACCAGCAGAGACAGGGTTGATGGAAACACCATATATTTT
. . TRBJ2-2 TRBV7-2 CASSLAWTGELFF TGTGCCAGCAGCTTAGCGTGGACCGGGGAGCTGTTTTTT
. . TRBJ2-1 TRBV29-1 CSVGLGGTVDEQFF TGCAGCGTTGGACTTGGCGGGACCGTCGATGAGCAGTTCTTC
TRBD2 once TRBJ2-1 TRBV4-2 CASRERGGRGSNEQFF TGTGCCAGCAGGGAGCGGGGCGGGAGAGGGTCCAATGAGCAGTTCTTC
TRBD1 . TRBJ1-1 TRBV9 CASSAEDRARAFF TGTGCCAGCAGCGCTGAGGACAGGGCAAGAGCTTTCTTT
TRBD1 . TRBJ1-1 TRBV6-4 CASRMGQGATEAFF TGTGCCAGCAGGATGGGACAGGGGGCCACTGAAGCTTTCTTT